This T cell receptor (beta chain) was sequenced during a study of OX40 agonist ivuxolimab in advanced cancers. The wider study: The patients received agonistic anti-OX40 (CD134) antibody ivuxolimab. Age averaged roughly 60 years (range roughly 23 to 85), and 82.7% were male.

The repertoire was sequenced with immunoSEQ multiplex PCR; TCRdb's copy has only in-frame clones and lacks some. The repertoire holds over 50,000 clones, 85% to 90% seen once, with under 2.5% in the top ten. From germline, CDR1 is MDHEN and CDR2 SYDVKM. V lost 3 bases and J lost 8, with 16 bases in between. The CDR3 is 14 amino acids. Sequencing was performed on CD4+ or CD8+ T cells sorted from blood, taken in a trial of the OX40 agonist ivuxolimab. The TCR comes from an adult with an advanced solid tumor such as melanoma, head and neck, liver or kidney cancer. This rearrangement joins TRBV28 to TRBJ1-2; D unclear. The CDR3 nucleotides are TGTGCCAGCAGTTTGGGCGGGGATGCGGGGGGCTACACCTTC. Translating it yields CASSLGGDAGGYTF.